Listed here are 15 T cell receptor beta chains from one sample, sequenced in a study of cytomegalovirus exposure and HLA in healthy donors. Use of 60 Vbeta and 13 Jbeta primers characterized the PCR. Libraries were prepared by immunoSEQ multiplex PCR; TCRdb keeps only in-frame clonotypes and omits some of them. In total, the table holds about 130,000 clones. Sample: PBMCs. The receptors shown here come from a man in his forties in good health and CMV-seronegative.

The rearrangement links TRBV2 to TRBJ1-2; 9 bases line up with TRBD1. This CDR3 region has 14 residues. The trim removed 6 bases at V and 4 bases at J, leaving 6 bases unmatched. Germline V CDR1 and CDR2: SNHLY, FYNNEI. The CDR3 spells CASRVGQGSYGYTF. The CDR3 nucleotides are TGTGCCAGCAGGGTCGGACAGGGGAGCTATGGCTACACCTTC.

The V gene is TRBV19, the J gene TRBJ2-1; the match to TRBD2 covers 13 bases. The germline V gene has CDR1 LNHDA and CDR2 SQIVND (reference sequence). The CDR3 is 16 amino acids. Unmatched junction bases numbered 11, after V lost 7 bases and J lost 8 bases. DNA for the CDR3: TGTGCCAGTAATCTAGGACTAGCGGGAGTTAGCGATGAGCAGTTCTTC. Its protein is CASNLGLAGVSDEQFF.

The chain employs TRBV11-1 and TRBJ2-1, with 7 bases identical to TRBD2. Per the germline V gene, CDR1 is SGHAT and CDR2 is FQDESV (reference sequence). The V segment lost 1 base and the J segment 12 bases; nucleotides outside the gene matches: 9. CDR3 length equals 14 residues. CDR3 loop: CASSLVVGGRAQFF. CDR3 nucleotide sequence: TGTGCCAGCAGCTTAGTGGTTGGGGGGAGGGCGCAGTTCTTC. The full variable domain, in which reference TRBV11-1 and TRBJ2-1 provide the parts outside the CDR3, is EAEVAQSPRYKITEKSQAVAFWCDPISGHATLYWYRQILGQGPELLVQFQDESVVDDSQLPKDRFSAERLKGVDSTLKIQPAELGDSAMYLCASSLVVGGRAQFFGPGTRLTVL.

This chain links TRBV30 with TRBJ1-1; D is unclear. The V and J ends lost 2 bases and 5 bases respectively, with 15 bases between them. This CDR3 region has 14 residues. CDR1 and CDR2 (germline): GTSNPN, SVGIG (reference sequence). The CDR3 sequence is CAWSPRQWRTEAFF. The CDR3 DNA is TGTGCCTGGAGTCCGCGCCAATGGAGGACTGAAGCTTTCTTT. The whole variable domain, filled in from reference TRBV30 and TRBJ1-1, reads SQTIHQWPATLVQPVGSPLSLECTVEGTSNPNLYWYRQAAGRGLQLLFYSVGIGQISSEVPQNLSASRPQDRQFILSSKKLLLSDSGFYLCAWSPRQWRTEAFFGQGTRLTVV.

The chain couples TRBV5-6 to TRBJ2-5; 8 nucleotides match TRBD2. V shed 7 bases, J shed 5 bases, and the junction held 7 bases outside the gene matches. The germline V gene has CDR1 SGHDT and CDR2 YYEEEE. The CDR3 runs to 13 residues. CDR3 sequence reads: CASRRSGGETQYF. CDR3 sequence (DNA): TGTGCCAGCCGGAGGTCGGGAGGGGAGACCCAGTACTTC.

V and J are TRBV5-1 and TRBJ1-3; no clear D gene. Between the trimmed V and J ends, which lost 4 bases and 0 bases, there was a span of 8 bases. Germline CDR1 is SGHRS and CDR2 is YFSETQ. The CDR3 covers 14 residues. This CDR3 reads CASSAASSGNTIYF. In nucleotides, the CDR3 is TGCGCCAGCAGCGCCGCGAGCTCTGGAAACACCATATATTTT.

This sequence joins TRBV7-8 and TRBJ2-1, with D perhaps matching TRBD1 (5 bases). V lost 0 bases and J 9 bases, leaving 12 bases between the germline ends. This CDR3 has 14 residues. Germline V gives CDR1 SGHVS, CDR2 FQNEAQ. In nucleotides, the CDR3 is TGTGCCAGCAGCTTAGCGCAGGGCGGCTCTGAGCAGTTCTTC. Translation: CASSLAQGGSEQFF.

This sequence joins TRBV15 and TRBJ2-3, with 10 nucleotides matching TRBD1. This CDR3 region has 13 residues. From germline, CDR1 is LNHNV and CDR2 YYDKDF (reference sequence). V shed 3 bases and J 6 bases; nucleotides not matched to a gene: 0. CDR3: CATSRDRGDTQYF. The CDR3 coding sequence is TGTGCCACCAGCAGGGACAGGGGGGATACGCAGTATTTT.

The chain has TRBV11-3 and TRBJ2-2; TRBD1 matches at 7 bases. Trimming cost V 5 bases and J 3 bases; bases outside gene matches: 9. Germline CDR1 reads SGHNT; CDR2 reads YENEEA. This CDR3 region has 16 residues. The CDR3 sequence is CASSLWTGLDTGELFF. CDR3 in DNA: TGTGCCAGCAGCCTTTGGACAGGATTAGACACCGGGGAGCTGTTTTTT.

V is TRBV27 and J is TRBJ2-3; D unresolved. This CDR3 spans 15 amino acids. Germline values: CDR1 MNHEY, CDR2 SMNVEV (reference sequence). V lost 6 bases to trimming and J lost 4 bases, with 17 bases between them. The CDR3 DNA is TGTGCCAGCAGGTTGACTCGCTTTTGGGCAGATACGCAGTATTTT. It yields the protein CASRLTRFWADTQYF.

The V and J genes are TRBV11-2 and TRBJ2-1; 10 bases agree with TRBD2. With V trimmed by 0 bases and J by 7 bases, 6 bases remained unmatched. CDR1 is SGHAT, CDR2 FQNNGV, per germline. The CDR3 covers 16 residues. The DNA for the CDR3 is TGTGCCAGCAGCTTAGATCAAGCGGGAGGGGGGAATGAGCAGTTCTTC. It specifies CASSLDQAGGGNEQFF.

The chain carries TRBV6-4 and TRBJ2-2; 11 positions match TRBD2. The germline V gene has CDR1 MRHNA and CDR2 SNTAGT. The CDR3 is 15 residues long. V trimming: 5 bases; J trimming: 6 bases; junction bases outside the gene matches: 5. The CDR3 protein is CASSTSGSSSGELFF. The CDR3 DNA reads TGTGCCAGCAGTACTAGCGGGAGTTCTTCCGGGGAGCTGTTTTTT.

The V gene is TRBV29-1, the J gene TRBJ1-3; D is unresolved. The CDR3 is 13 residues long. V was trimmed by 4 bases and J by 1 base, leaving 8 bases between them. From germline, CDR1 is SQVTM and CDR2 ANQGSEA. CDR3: CSVVPGSGNTIYF. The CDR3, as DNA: TGCAGCGTTGTACCCGGGTCTGGAAACACCATATATTTT.

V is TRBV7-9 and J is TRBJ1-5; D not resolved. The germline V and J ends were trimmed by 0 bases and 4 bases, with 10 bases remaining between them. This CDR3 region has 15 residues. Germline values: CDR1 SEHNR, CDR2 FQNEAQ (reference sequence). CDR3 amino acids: CASSLAEAPNQPQHF. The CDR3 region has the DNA TGTGCCAGCAGCTTAGCGGAGGCCCCAAATCAGCCCCAGCATTTT.

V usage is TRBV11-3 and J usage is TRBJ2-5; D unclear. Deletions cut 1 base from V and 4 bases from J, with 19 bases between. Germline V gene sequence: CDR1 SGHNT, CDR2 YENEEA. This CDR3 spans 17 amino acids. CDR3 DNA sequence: TGTGCCAGCAGCTTAGGGAAAACGGCGGTCCCCGGAGAGACCCAGTACTTC. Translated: CASSLGKTAVPGETQYF.